A single sample is the source of the 9 T cell receptor beta chains below, sequenced in a study of blood T cell repertoires in COVID-19. Profiling relied on immunoSEQ multiplex PCR, and the TCRdb table lists in-frame clones only, not all of them. In the table there are some 200,000 clones, roughly 84% of which are singletons. The source material was peripheral blood. The source is a woman aged 55 to 70 with acute or convalescent COVID-19.

V gene TRBV6-7 combines with J gene TRBJ2-7; 10 bases are a match to TRBD1. TRBV6-7 is an ORF for which the function is uncertain. This CDR3 is built from 15 residues. J was trimmed by 3 bases and V by 10 bases; bases with no gene match: 12. The CDR3 coding sequence is TGTGCCACGTATAAGTTCCGGGACAGGGGCTACGAGCAGTACTTC. It specifies CATYKFRDRGYEQYF.

CDR3 region: CASSFRGRGYEQYF. CDR3 in DNA: TGTGCCAGCAGTTTTAGAGGCAGGGGTTACGAGCAGTACTTC. The chain joins TRBV28 to TRBJ2-7; a weak D match, TRBD1 (6 bases). The V gene lost 3 bases and the J gene lost 4 bases, with 13 bases spanning the gap. From germline, CDR1 is MDHEN and CDR2 SYDVKM. The CDR3 consists of 14 residues. The full variable domain, rest sourced from reference TRBV28 and TRBJ2-7, is DVKVTQSSRYLVKRTGEKVFLECVQDMDHENMFWYRQDPGLGLRLIYFSYDVKMKEKGDIPEGYSVSREKKERFSLILESASTNQTSMYLCASSFRGRGYEQYFGPGTRLTVT.

The chain carries TRBV30 and TRBJ1-5, with TRBD1 matching over 7 bases. The CDR3 covers 19 residues. Per the germline V gene, CDR1 is GTSNPN and CDR2 is SVGIG (reference sequence). Trimming at V came to 2 bases and at J to 0 bases, leaving 16 bases not matched to a gene. DNA of the CDR3: TGTGCCTGGAGTTTCCCCTTGGCAGGGGGGTTCGTTAGCAATCAGCCCCAGCATTTT. Protein sequence: CAWSFPLAGGFVSNQPQHF.

The chain recombines TRBV7-2 with TRBJ2-5; 7 bases fit TRBD1. After removal of 5 bases from V and 5 bases from J, the junction contained 5 bases not matched to a gene. This CDR3 contains 13 residues. Germline CDR1 is SGHTA and CDR2 is FQGNSA. The DNA of the CDR3 is TGTGCCAGCAGCCGAACAGGGGTGGAGACCCAGTACTTC. Translation gives CASSRTGVETQYF.

The CDR3 here is CAFEPDRGYGYTF. CDR3 DNA: TGTGCCTTCGAACCAGACAGGGGCTATGGCTACACCTTC. The chain links TRBV30 to TRBJ1-2, with 8 bases fitting TRBD1. Germline V CDR1 and CDR2: GTSNPN, SVGIG (reference sequence). The CDR3 sequence is 13 residues long. The V and J ends lost 7 bases and 4 bases, in that order; junction bases with no gene match: 8. The full variable domain, with the rest looked up from reference TRBV30 and TRBJ1-2, is SQTIHQWPATLVQPVGSPLSLECTVEGTSNPNLYWYRQAAGRGLQLLFYSVGIGQISSEVPQNLSASRPQDRQFILSSKKLLLSDSGFYLCAFEPDRGYGYTFGSGTRLTVV.

V and J are TRBV7-2 and TRBJ1-1, with 8 bases aligning to TRBD1. Trimming at V came to 1 base and at J to 9 bases, leaving 13 bases not matched to a gene. Germline CDR1 reads SGHTA; CDR2 reads FQGNSA. CDR3 length: 16 amino acids. DNA for the CDR3: TGTGCCAGCAGCTTAGGACCCATAGGACAGGGAGTCCAAGCTTTCTTT. The encoded protein is CASSLGPIGQGVQAFF.

The chain joins TRBV7-9 to TRBJ1-5; no firm D call. Germline assignment: CDR1 SEHNR and CDR2 FQNEAQ (reference sequence). V was trimmed by 6 bases and J by 0 bases, leaving 3 bases between them. This CDR3 has 12 amino acids. The CDR3 nucleotides read TGTGCCAGCAGTTATAGCAATCAGCCCCAGCATTTT. This gives the protein CASSYSNQPQHF.

This clone was detected only once. The V gene is TRBV5-8, the J gene TRBJ1-1; D may be TRBD1 (6 bases). CDR3 size: 16 residues. Looked up from germline, CDR1 is SGHTS and CDR2 is YDEGEE. V shed 0 bases and J shed 2 bases, with 14 bases lying between them. CDR3 in amino acids: CASSLGIRQANTEAFF. CDR3 nucleotides: TGTGCCAGCAGCTTGGGGATTAGACAGGCCAACACTGAAGCTTTCTTT. Supplemented by reference TRBV5-8 and TRBJ1-1, the full variable domain reads EAGVTQSPTHLIKTRGQQATLRCSPISGHTSVYWYQQALGLGLQFLLWYDEGEERNRGNFPPRFSGRQFPNYSSELNVNALELEDSALYLCASSLGIRQANTEAFFGQGTRLTVV.

The chain has TRBV5-6 and TRBJ1-2, with 9 bases that match TRBD1. Germline V gives CDR1 SGHDT, CDR2 YYEEEE. The ends lost 3 bases at V and 4 bases at J; junction bases unmatched: 4. The CDR3 contains 14 residues. CDR3 DNA: TGTGCCAGCAGCTGGGGGACAGGGCCCTATGGCTACACCTTC. Translated: CASSWGTGPYGYTF.